This T cell receptor beta chain was sequenced in a study of blood T cell repertoires in COVID-19. In the study overall: Sources were T cells, B-cell-depleted T cells, or PBMCs; the material itself was cDNA or gDNA.

Original methodology: Nucleated cell counts were estimated from reference gene primer amplification. Profiling relied on immunoSEQ multiplex PCR, and the TCRdb table lists in-frame clones only, not all of them. The V and J calls and clone size were taken over from that table, and D and trimming were inferred from the DNA. The table includes hundreds of thousands of clones, approximately 83% detected once. Trimming at V came to 0 bases and at J to 9 bases, leaving 6 bases not matched to a gene. The CDR3 has 15 residues. Germline V gene data show CDR1 as SGHRS and CDR2 as YFSETQ. This TCR came from a woman in her forties with acute COVID-19. The chain links TRBV5-1 to TRBJ1-6, with 7 bases lining up with TRBD1. The specimen sequenced was PBMCs or T cells enriched from blood (not recorded which). CDR3 amino acids: CASSLGTGRGSPLHF. The CDR3 nucleotides read TGCGCCAGCAGCTTGGGGACAGGTAGGGGTTCACCCCTCCACTTT. Using reference TRBV5-1 and TRBJ1-6 for the parts outside the CDR3, the full variable domain is KAGVTQTPRYLIKTRGQQVTLSCSPISGHRSVSWYQQTPGQGLQFLFEYFSETQRNKGNFPGRFSGRQFSNSRSEMNVSTLELGDSALYLCASSLGTGRGSPLHFGNGTRLTVT.